This T cell receptor beta chain was observed in a study of molecular identifiers for immune sequencing clone quantification. TCRdb ran MiXCR on the PCR reads and lists one entry per CDR3 protein. This table holds 490,000 or so distinct CDR3 sequences, about 22% found once. Germline CDR1 MDHEN, CDR2 SYDVKM. Trimming pared 2 bases from V and 1 base from J, leaving 5 bases between. This CDR3 has 14 residues. This TCR was sampled from a human donor in good health. Some libraries in this study had Jurkat cell RNA spiked in. V and J are TRBV28 and TRBJ2-2; D is unresolved. The specimen sequenced was naive CD8+ T cells from blood, with Jurkat cell RNA spiked in. Subset denoted: FACS-sorted CD8+CD4-CCR7+CD45RA+ naive T cells. CDR3 nucleotide sequence: TGTGCCAGCAGTTTACCAATGAACACCGGGGAGCTGTTTTTT. Its translation: CASSLPMNTGELFF.